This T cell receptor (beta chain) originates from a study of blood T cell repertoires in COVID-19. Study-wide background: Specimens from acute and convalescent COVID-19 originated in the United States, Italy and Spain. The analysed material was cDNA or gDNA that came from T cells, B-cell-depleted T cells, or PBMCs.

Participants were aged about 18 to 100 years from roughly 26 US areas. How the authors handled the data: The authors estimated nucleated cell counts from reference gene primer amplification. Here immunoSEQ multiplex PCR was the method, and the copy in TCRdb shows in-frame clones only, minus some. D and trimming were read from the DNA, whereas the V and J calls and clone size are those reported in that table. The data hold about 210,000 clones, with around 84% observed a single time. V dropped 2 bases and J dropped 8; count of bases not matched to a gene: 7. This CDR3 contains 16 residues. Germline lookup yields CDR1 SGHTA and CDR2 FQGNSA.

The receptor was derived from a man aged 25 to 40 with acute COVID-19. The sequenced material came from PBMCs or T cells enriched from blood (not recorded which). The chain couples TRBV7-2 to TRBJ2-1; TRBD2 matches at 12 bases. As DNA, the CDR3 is TGTGCCAGCAGCTTATCGACTAGCGGGGGAATTGATGAGCAGTTCTTC. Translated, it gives CASSLSTSGGIDEQFF.